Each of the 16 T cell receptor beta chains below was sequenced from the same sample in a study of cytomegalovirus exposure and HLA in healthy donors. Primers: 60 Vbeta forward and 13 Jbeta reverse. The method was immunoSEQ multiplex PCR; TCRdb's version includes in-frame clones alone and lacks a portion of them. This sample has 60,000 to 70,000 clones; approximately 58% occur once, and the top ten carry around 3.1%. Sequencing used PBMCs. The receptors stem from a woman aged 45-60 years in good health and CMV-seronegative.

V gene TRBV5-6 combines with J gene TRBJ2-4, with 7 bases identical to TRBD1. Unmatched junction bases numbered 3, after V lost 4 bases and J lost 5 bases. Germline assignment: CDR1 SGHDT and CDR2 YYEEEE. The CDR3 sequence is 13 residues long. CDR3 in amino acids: CASSLGQQNIQYF. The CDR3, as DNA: TGTGCCAGCAGCCTGGGACAGCAAAACATTCAGTACTTC.

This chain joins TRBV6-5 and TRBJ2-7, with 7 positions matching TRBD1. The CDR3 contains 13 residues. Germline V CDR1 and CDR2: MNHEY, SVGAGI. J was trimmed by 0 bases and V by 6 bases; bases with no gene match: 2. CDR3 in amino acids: CASRRQGSYEQYF. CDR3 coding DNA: TGTGCCAGCAGAAGACAGGGCTCCTACGAGCAGTACTTC.

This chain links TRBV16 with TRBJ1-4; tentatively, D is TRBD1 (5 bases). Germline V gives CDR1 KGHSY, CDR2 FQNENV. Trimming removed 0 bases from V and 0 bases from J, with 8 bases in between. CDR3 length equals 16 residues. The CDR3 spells CASSQSGLATNEKLFF. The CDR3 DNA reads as TGTGCCAGCAGCCAATCGGGACTAGCAACTAATGAAAAACTGTTTTTT.

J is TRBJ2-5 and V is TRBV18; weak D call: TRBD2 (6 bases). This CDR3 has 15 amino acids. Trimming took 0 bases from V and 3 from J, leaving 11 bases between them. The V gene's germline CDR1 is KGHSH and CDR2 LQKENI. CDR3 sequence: CASSPPIGSEETQYF. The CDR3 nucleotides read TGTGCCAGCTCACCACCAATCGGGAGTGAAGAGACCCAGTACTTC. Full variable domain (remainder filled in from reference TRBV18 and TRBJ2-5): NAGVMQNPRHLVRRRGQEARLRCSPMKGHSHVYWYRQLPEEGLKFMVYLQKENIIDESGMPKERFSAEFPKEGPSILRIQQVVRGDSAAYFCASSPPIGSEETQYFGPGTRLLVL.

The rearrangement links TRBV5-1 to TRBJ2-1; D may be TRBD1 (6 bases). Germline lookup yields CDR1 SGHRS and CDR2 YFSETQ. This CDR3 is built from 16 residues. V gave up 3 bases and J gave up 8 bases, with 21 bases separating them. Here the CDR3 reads CASSWGTSRGYDEQFF. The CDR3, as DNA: TGCGCCAGCAGCTGGGGGACATCCCGGGGATACGATGAGCAGTTCTTC.

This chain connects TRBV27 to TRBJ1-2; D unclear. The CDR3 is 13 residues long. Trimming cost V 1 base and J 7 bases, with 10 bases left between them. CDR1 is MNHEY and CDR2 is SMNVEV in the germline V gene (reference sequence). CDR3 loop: CASSLFWASGYTF. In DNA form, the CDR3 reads TGTGCCAGCAGTTTATTCTGGGCGTCTGGCTACACCTTC.

The CDR3 spells CSVEIGLAGAYNEQFF. CDR3 coding DNA: TGCAGCGTTGAAATTGGACTAGCGGGAGCCTACAATGAGCAGTTCTTC. The rearrangement joins TRBV29-1 to TRBJ2-1, with TRBD2 identical over 13 bases. The germline CDR1 and CDR2 sequences are SQVTM and ANQGSEA. This CDR3 contains 16 residues. Trimming removed 2 bases from V and 2 bases from J; junction bases left unmatched: 3.

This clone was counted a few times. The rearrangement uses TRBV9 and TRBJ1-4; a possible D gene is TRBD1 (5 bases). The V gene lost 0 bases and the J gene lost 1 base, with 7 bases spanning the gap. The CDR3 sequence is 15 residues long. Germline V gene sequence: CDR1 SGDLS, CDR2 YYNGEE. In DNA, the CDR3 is TGTGCCAGCAGCGTAGGCCAGGGAACTAATGAAAAACTGTTTTTT. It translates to CASSVGQGTNEKLFF.

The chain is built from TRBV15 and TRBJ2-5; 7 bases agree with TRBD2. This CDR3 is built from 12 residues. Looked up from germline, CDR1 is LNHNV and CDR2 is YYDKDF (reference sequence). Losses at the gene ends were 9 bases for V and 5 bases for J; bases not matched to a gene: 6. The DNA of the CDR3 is TGTGCCACTGCGGGAGTTCGGGAGACCCAGTACTTC. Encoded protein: CATAGVRETQYF. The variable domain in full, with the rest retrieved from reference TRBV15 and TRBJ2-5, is DAMVIQNPRYQVTQFGKPVTLSCSQTLNHNVMYWYQQKSSQAPKLLFHYYDKDFNNEADTPDNFQSRRPNTSFCFLDIRSPGLGDTAMYLCATAGVRETQYFGPGTRLLVL.

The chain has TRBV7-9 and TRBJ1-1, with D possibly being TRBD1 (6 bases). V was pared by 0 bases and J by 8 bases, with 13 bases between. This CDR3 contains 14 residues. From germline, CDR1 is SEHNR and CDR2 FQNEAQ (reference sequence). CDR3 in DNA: TGTGCCAGCAGCTTAGCGTTAGGACAGTCCGAAGCTTTCTTT. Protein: CASSLALGQSEAFF.

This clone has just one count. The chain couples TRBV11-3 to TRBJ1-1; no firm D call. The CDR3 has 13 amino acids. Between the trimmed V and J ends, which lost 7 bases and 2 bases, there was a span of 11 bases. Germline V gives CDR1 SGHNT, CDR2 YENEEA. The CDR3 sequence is CASKERTNTEAFF. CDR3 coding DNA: TGTGCCAGCAAGGAGAGAACAAACACTGAAGCTTTCTTT. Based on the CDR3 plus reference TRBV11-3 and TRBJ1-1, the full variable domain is EAGVVQSPRYKIIEKKQPVAFWCNPISGHNTLYWYLQNLGQGPELLIRYENEEAVDDSQLPKDRFSAERLKGVDSTLKIQPAELGDSAVYLCASKERTNTEAFFGQGTRLTVV.

CDR3 protein: CASSLAGGASATYEQYF. Here the CDR3 DNA reads TGTGCCAGCAGCTTGGCCGGAGGGGCCTCTGCTACCTACGAGCAGTACTTC. V and J are TRBV5-4 and TRBJ2-7; D might be TRBD2 (6 bases). V lost 0 bases and J lost 2, with 18 bases in between. The CDR3 has 17 amino acids. Germline assignment: CDR1 SGHNT and CDR2 YYREEE (reference sequence).

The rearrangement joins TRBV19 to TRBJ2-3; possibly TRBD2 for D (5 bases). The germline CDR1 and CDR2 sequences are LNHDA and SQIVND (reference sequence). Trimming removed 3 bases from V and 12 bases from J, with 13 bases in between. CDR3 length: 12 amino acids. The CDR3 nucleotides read TGTGCCAGTAGTATCGTCCGGGGTTTTCAGTATTTT. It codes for CASSIVRGFQYF.

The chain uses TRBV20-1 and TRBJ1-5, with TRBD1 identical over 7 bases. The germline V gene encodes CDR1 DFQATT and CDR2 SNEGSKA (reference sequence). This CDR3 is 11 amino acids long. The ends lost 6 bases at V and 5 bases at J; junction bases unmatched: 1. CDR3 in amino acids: CSAGGHQPQHF. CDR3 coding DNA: TGCAGTGCAGGGGGCCATCAGCCCCAGCATTTT.

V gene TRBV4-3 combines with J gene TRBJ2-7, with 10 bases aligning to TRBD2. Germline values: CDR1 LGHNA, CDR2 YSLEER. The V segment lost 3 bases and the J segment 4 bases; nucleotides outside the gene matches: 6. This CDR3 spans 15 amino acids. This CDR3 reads CASSQNLAGVYEQYF. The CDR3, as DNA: TGCGCCAGCAGCCAGAACCTAGCGGGAGTTTACGAGCAGTACTTC.

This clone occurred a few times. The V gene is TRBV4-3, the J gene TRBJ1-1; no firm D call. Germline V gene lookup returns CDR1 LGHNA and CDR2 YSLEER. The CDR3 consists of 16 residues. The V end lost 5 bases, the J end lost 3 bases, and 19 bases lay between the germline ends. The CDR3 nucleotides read TGCGCCAGCAGCTCCACCGCCTTTACGGCGGACACTGAAGCTTTCTTT. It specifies CASSSTAFTADTEAFF.